The source of this T cell receptor beta chain is a study of T cell changes during pregnancy in multiple sclerosis. After removal of 5 bases from V and 7 bases from J, the junction contained 7 bases not matched to a gene. CDR3 size: 15 residues. Germline V lookup: CDR1 SGHTS, CDR2 YDEGEE. Sequenced by immunoSEQ multiplex PCR; TCRdb stores in-frame clones only, minus some. This table has approximately 100,000 clones, 92% appearing once. This clone appeared a single time. Sequences were derived from peripheral blood, sampled after pregnancy. The chain recombines TRBV5-8 with TRBJ2-2; 11 positions match TRBD1. This receptor was taken from a female donor with multiple sclerosis, enrolled in a pregnancy study. The CDR3 nucleotides read TGTGCCAGCAGATGGGGGACAGGGGGAATCGGGGAGCTGTTTTTT. Amino acids: CASRWGTGGIGELFF.